A single sample gave rise to the 26 T cell receptor beta chains below, sequenced in a study of blood T cell repertoires in COVID-19. Measured with immunoSEQ multiplex PCR; TCRdb has only the in-frame clones, and not every one. This table has 150,000 to 180,000 clones, around 84% appearing once. Sequencing input: peripheral blood. These receptors were collected from a woman between 55 and 75 years old with COVID-19, enrolled during active disease.

The chain couples TRBV9 to TRBJ2-1; possible D gene TRBD1, 6 bases. The CDR3 is made up of 17 amino acids. The germline V and J ends were trimmed by 1 base and 0 bases, with 14 bases remaining between them. From germline, CDR1 is SGDLS and CDR2 YYNGEE. CDR3 in amino acids: CASSVTASRGSYNEQFF. The CDR3 DNA reads TGTGCCAGCAGCGTAACGGCTAGCAGGGGCTCCTACAATGAGCAGTTCTTC.

The V call is TRBV11-2, the J call TRBJ1-1; D uncertain. Trimming cost V 1 base and J 0 bases, with 12 bases left between them. Germline lookup yields CDR1 SGHAT and CDR2 FQNNGV. The CDR3 length is 16 residues. CDR3 coding DNA: TGTGCCAGCAGCTTAGGTCCAGGTCCCATGAACACTGAAGCTTTCTTT. Translation gives CASSLGPGPMNTEAFF.

This chain uses TRBV18 with TRBJ1-2; the match to TRBD1 covers 9 bases. This CDR3 is 14 amino acids long. V lost 4 bases, J lost 3 bases, and 3 bases stayed unmatched. The germline V gene encodes CDR1 KGHSH and CDR2 LQKENI. The DNA for the CDR3 is TGTGCCAGCTCACTTGACAGGGGGTACTATGGCTACACCTTC. Protein product: CASSLDRGYYGYTF.

As DNA, the CDR3 is TGTGCCATCAGCCTCGGACTAGCGACAGATACGCAGTATTTT. It translates to CAISLGLATDTQYF. The J gene is TRBJ2-3, the V gene TRBV10-3; 9 bases agree with TRBD2. Germline CDR1 ENHRY, CDR2 SYGVKD. With V trimmed by 6 bases and J by 3 bases, 4 bases remained unmatched. The CDR3 covers 14 residues.

The rearrangement uses TRBV5-6 and TRBJ2-1; 9 bases are shared with TRBD2. The CDR3 is 14 residues long. The germline V gene encodes CDR1 SGHDT and CDR2 YYEEEE. Trimming cost V 3 bases and J 4 bases; bases outside gene matches: 2. CDR3 amino acids: CASSSTSGYNEQFF. CDR3 coding DNA: TGTGCCAGCAGCTCCACTAGCGGGTACAATGAGCAGTTCTTC.

V gene TRBV7-2 combines with J gene TRBJ2-5; 15 nucleotides agree with TRBD2. The CDR3 extends over 17 amino acids. Germline values: CDR1 SGHTA, CDR2 FQGNSA. Unmatched junction bases numbered 7, after V lost 1 base and J lost 7 bases. CDR3 DNA: TGTGCCAGCAGCTTAGGGACTAGCGGGGGGGCCTTTGGGACCCAGTACTTC. It encodes CASSLGTSGGAFGTQYF.

The rearrangement links TRBV5-1 to TRBJ2-3; 7 bases are shared with TRBD1. The germline gives CDR1 SGHRS, CDR2 YFSETQ. This CDR3 has 16 amino acids. The ends lost 0 bases at V and 2 bases at J; junction bases unmatched: 6. Written as DNA, the CDR3 is TGCGCCAGCAGCTTGGAGTACAGGGGAGACACAGATACGCAGTATTTT. It specifies CASSLEYRGDTDTQYF. The variable domain in full, with the rest retrieved from reference TRBV5-1 and TRBJ2-3, is KAGVTQTPRYLIKTRGQQVTLSCSPISGHRSVSWYQQTPGQGLQFLFEYFSETQRNKGNFPGRFSGRQFSNSRSEMNVSTLELGDSALYLCASSLEYRGDTDTQYFGPGTRLTVL.

The V gene is TRBV12-5, the J gene TRBJ2-1, with 10 nucleotides matching TRBD2. Germline loops: CDR1 LGHNT, CDR2 FRNRAP. CDR3 length equals 16 residues. Trimming took 2 bases from V and 6 from J; bases not matched to a gene: 7. CDR3 sequence (DNA): TGTGCTAGTGGTTTGCTACCTAGCGGGAGACCCAATGAGCAGTTCTTC. This gives the protein CASGLLPSGRPNEQFF. The variable domain in full, completed from reference TRBV12-5 and TRBJ2-1, reads DARVTQTPRHKVTEMGQEVTMRCQPILGHNTVFWYRQTMMQGLELLAYFRNRAPLDDSGMPKDRFSAEMPDATLATLKIQPSEPRDSAVYFCASGLLPSGRPNEQFFGPGTRLTVL.

The CDR3 here is CASSVRETSEQFF. CDR3 bases: TGTGCCAGCAGCGTACGGGAGACTAGCGAGCAGTTCTTC. The chain joins TRBV9 to TRBJ2-1, with 7 nucleotides matching TRBD2. Germline CDR1 reads SGDLS; CDR2 reads YYNGEE. J was trimmed by 10 bases and V by 1 base; bases with no gene match: 5. The CDR3 spans 13 residues. Variable domain in full (rest from reference TRBV9 and TRBJ2-1): DSGVTQTPKHLITATGQRVTLRCSPRSGDLSVYWYQQSLDQGLQFLIQYYNGEERAKGNILERFSAQQFPDLHSELNLSSLELGDSALYFCASSVRETSEQFFGPGTRLTVL.

This sequence joins TRBV3-1 (or the pseudogene TRBV3-2) and TRBJ2-3; 7 bases align to TRBD2. V shed 3 bases and J 6 bases; nucleotides not matched to a gene: 15. The CDR3 sequence is 17 residues long. From germline, CDR1 is LGHDT and CDR2 YNNKEL (reference sequence). The CDR3 loop is CASSQALGLSTGDTQYF. The CDR3 region has the DNA TGTGCCAGCAGCCAGGCCTTGGGACTATCCACCGGGGATACGCAGTATTTT.

The chain employs TRBV6-4 and TRBJ2-2; TRBD1 agrees at 7 bases. The germline gives CDR1 MRHNA, CDR2 SNTAGT. Unmatched junction bases numbered 8, after V lost 6 bases and J lost 4 bases. The CDR3 loop spans 15 amino acids. The CDR3 loop reads CASSLTGDPTGELFF. The CDR3 DNA is TGTGCCAGCAGCCTTACAGGGGACCCCACCGGGGAGCTGTTTTTT.

The CDR3 sequence is CASSDRVRTEAFF. Written as DNA, the CDR3 is TGTGCCAGCAGTGACAGGGTTCGCACTGAAGCTTTCTTT. The chain has TRBV6-2 or TRBV6-3 and TRBJ1-1, with TRBD1 identical over 7 bases. Germline V CDR1 and CDR2: MNHEY, SVGEGT. V shed 5 bases, J shed 4 bases, and the junction held 4 bases outside the gene matches. The CDR3 has 13 amino acids.

The table lists this clone with a few counts. V is TRBV19 and J is TRBJ1-1; no firm D call. There are 12 residues in the CDR3. CDR1 is LNHDA and CDR2 is SQIVND in the germline V gene (reference sequence). V shed 7 bases and J shed 4 bases, with 10 bases lying between them. The CDR3 spells CASTLRSTEAFF. In DNA, the CDR3 is TGTGCCAGTACCCTACGGAGCACTGAAGCTTTCTTT.

J is TRBJ1-1 and V is TRBV19; D call uncertain. The CDR3 is 14 residues long. Per germline, CDR1 LNHDA and CDR2 SQIVND (reference sequence). Trimming removed 6 bases at V and 0 bases at J, with 11 bases between. In nucleotides, the CDR3 is TGTGCCAGTAGCTACAGCTCCATGAACACTGAAGCTTTCTTT. Its translation: CASSYSSMNTEAFF.

The chain is built from TRBV3-1 (or the pseudogene TRBV3-2) and TRBJ2-2; TRBD2 matches 14 bases. Germline CDR1 is LGHDT and CDR2 is YNNKEL (reference sequence). The CDR3 extends over 17 amino acids. V was clipped by 4 bases and J by 0 bases; unmatched bases: 1. CDR3 bases: TGTGCCAGCAGCCGGACTAGCGGGAGGACGAACACCGGGGAGCTGTTTTTT. Translation gives CASSRTSGRTNTGELFF.

This clone was counted ten times or more. Different DNA sequences within this sample yield the same CDR3. J is TRBJ2-2 and V is TRBV11-2; the D gene is possibly TRBD1 (6 bases). Looked up from germline, CDR1 is SGHAT and CDR2 is FQNNGV. This CDR3 is 16 amino acids long. V dropped 1 base and J dropped 4 bases, with 13 bases sitting between them. CDR3 sequence reads: CASSLVTGGGTGELFF. For the CDR3, the DNA is TGTGCCAGCAGCTTAGTGACAGGTGGCGGCACCGGGGAGCTGTTTTTT.

The genes are TRBV2 and TRBJ2-1; 12 bases line up with TRBD2. The V gene's germline CDR1 is SNHLY and CDR2 FYNNEI. The CDR3 runs 16 residues. The trim removed 9 bases at V and 12 bases at J, leaving 18 bases unmatched. CDR3 region: CASRLPGTSGQPAQFF. For the CDR3, the DNA is TGTGCCAGTAGACTTCCCGGGACTAGCGGGCAGCCGGCGCAGTTCTTC.

The chain combines TRBV7-3 with TRBJ2-1; TRBD2 matches 14 bases. Germline-derived CDR1 and CDR2 are SGHTA and FQGTGA. The CDR3 contains 14 residues. V lost 3 bases and J lost 9; bases outside the gene matches: 1. The CDR3 loop reads CASSFGLAGGEQFF. The CDR3 DNA is TGTGCCAGCAGCTTCGGACTAGCGGGAGGTGAGCAGTTCTTC.

With respect to this clone: A junction end diverges from the germline sequence, so it may reflect a read error. This CDR3 is also generated by other DNA sequences in the sample. The V and J genes are TRBV27 and TRBJ1-6; TRBD1 matches 7 bases. In germline, CDR1 is MNHEY, CDR2 SMNVEV (reference sequence). The CDR3 totals 15 residues. The CDR3 spells CASRPDRTNNSPLHF. CDR3 bases: TGTGCCAGCAGACCGGACAGGACAAATAATTCACCCCTCCATTTT.

The chain recombines TRBV7-8 with TRBJ2-6; 7 positions agree with TRBD1. The J segment lost 0 bases and the V segment lost 5 bases, leaving 7 bases of the junction unmatched. Germline V gene lookup returns CDR1 SGHVS and CDR2 FQNEAQ. The CDR3 has 17 residues. Here the CDR3 reads CASSPGTAVSGANVLTF. The DNA of the CDR3 is TGTGCCAGCAGCCCCGGGACAGCAGTCTCTGGGGCCAACGTCCTGACTTTC.

The rearrangement uses TRBV9 and TRBJ1-3, with a weak D call TRBD1 (6 bases). CDR3 length: 15 amino acids. CDR1 and CDR2 from the germline V gene are SGDLS and YYNGEE. The V and J ends lost 3 bases and 0 bases respectively, with 10 bases between them. The CDR3 nucleotides read TGTGCCAGCAGCGGAACAGGGAGCTCTGGAAACACCATATATTTT. Amino acid sequence: CASSGTGSSGNTIYF.

In its sample, this clone ranks as medium-sized. The chain joins TRBV30 to TRBJ1-4, with D perhaps matching TRBD1 (5 bases). The germline gives CDR1 GTSNPN, CDR2 SVGIG (reference sequence). This CDR3 spans 13 amino acids. V dropped 5 bases and J dropped 6 bases, with 13 bases sitting between them. The CDR3 DNA follows: TGTGCCTGGTTCAGGGAAGCCGATGAAAAACTGTTTTTT. This sequence encodes CAWFREADEKLFF.

The V call is TRBV3-1 (or the pseudogene TRBV3-2), the J call TRBJ1-1, with 7 bases that match TRBD1. Germline loops: CDR1 LGHDT, CDR2 YNNKEL (reference sequence). Trimming took 3 bases from V and 10 from J; bases not matched to a gene: 5. This CDR3 has 12 residues. DNA for the CDR3: TGTGCCAGCAGCCATTCGGCAGGGGGAGCTTTCTTT. Its protein is CASSHSAGGAFF.

V and J are TRBV6-2 or TRBV6-3 and TRBJ1-5; D not resolved. V was pared by 0 bases and J by 6 bases, with 15 bases between. The CDR3 runs to 16 residues. Germline V gene lookup returns CDR1 MNHEY and CDR2 SVGEGT. As DNA, the CDR3 is TGTGCCAGCAGTTACTCTCGAGGGAGCGGCGGTCAGCCCCAGCATTTT. This codes for CASSYSRGSGGQPQHF.

J is TRBJ1-2 and V is TRBV6-5; D perhaps matches TRBD1 (5 bases). Germline-derived CDR1 and CDR2 are MNHEY and SVGAGI. Trimming removed 0 bases from V and 7 bases from J, with 15 bases in between. CDR3 length: 15 residues. CDR3 coding DNA: TGTGCCAGCAGTTACTCTCAGGGAAACATCGGTGGCTACACCTTC. It is translated as CASSYSQGNIGGYTF.

The V call is TRBV5-5, the J call TRBJ1-1; TRBD1 is a possible D gene (5 bases). The V and J ends lost 1 base and 4 bases respectively, with 11 bases between them. This CDR3 is built from 14 residues. CDR1 is SGHKS, CDR2 YYEKEE, per germline (reference sequence). The CDR3 DNA reads as TGTGCCAGCAGCTTGTATGGGGGGTCCACTGAAGCTTTCTTT. As protein: CASSLYGGSTEAFF.